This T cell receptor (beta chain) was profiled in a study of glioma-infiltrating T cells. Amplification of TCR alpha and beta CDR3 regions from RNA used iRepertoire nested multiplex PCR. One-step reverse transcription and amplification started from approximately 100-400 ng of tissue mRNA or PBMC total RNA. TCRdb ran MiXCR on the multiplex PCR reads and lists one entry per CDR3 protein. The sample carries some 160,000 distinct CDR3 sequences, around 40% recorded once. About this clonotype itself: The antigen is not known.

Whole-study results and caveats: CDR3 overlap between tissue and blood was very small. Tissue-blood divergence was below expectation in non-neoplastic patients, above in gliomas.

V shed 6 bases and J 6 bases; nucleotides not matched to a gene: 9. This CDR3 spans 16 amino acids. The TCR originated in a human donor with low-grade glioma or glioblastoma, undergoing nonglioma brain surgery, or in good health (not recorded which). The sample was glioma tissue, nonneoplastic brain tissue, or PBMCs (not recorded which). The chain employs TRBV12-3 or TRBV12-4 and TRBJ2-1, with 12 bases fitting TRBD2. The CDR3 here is CASRYTGTSGFNEQFF. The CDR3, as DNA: TGTGCCAGCAGGTACACCGGGACTAGCGGGTTCAATGAGCAGTTCTTC.